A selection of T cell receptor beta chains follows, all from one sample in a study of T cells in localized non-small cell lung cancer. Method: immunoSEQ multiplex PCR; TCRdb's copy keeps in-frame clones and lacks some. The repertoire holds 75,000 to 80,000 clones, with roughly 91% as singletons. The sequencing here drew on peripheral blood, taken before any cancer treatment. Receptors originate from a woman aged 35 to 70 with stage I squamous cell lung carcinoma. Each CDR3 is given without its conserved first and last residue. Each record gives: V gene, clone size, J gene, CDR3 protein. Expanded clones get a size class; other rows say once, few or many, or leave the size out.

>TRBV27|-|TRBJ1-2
ASGTGWGTYGYT
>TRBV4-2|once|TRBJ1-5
ASSQEGGQGGQPQH
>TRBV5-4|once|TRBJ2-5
ASSLGPDQETQY
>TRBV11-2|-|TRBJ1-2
ASSSGRLYGYT
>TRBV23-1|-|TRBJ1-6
ASSQSIDRVHSPLH
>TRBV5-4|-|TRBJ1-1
ASSRDRGPYTEAF
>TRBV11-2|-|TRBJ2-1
ASSLAPSGGVIRNEQF
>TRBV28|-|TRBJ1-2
ASSYLGQPSYGYT
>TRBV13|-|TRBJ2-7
ASSLPGAHEQY
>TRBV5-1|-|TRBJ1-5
ASSDTGGNQPQH